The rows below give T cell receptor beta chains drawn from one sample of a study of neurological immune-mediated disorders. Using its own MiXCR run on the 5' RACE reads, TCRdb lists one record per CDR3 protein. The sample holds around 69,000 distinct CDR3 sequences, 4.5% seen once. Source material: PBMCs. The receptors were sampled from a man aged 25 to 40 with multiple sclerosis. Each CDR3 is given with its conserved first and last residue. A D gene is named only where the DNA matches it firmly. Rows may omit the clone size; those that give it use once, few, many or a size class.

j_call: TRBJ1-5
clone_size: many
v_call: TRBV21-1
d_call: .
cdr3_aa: CASSKLQTGSQPQHF
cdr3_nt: TGTGCCAGCAGCAAGCTTCAAACAGGGAGTCAGCCCCAGCATTTT

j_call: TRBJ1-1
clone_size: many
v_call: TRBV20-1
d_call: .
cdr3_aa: CSARGDRANTEAFF
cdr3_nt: TGCAGTGCTAGGGGTGACAGAGCGAACACTGAAGCTTTCTTT

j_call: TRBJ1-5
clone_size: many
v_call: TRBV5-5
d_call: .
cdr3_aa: CASSLDGYSNQPQHF
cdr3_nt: TGTGCCAGCAGCTTGGACGGGTATAGCAATCAGCCCCAGCATTTT

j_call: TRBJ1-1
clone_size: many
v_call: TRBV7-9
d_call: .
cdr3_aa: CARLPLVNTEAFF
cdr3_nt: TGTGCCAGGCTGCCGTTGGTGAACACTGAAGCTTTCTTT

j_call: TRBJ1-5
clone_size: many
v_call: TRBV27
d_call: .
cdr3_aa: CASSLWGGSNQPQHF
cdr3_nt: TGTGCCAGCAGTTTATGGGGAGGTAGCAATCAGCCCCAGCATTTT

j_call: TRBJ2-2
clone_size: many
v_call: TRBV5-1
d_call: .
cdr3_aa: CASSPRQVAGELFF
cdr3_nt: TGCGCCAGCAGCCCGCGACAGGTGGCCGGGGAGCTGTTTTTT

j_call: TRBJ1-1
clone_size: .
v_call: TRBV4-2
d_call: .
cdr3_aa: CASSQEKGGGAFF
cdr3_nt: TGTGCCAGCAGCCAAGAGAAAGGAGGTGGAGCTTTCTTT

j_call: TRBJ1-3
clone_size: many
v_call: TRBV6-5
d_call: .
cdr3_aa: CASSLRRTSGNTIYF
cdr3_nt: TGTGCCAGCAGTCTACGAAGGACATCGGGAAACACCATATATTTT

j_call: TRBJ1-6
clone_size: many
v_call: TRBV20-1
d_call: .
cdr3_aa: CSARVAGRGSSPLHF
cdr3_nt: TGCAGTGCTAGGGTGGCAGGGAGAGGGTCTTCACCCCTCCACTTT

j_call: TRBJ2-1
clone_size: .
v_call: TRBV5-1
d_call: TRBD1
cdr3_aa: CASSRSGGPYNEQFF
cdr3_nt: TGCGCCAGCAGTAGGTCAGGGGGCCCGTACAATGAGCAGTTCTTC

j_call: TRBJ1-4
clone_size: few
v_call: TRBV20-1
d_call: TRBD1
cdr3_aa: CSGRTGGSEKLFF
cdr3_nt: TGCAGTGGCCGGACAGGGGGCAGTGAAAAACTGTTTTTT

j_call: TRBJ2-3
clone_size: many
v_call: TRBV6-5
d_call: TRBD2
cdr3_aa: CASSRGLAGGTDTQYF
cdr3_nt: TGTGCCAGCAGCCGCGGACTAGCGGGGGGCACAGATACGCAGTATTTT

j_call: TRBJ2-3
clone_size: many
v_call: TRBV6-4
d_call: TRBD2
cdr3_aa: CASSQTSGGADTQYF
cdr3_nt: TGTGCCAGCAGCCAGACTAGCGGGGGGGCAGATACGCAGTATTTT

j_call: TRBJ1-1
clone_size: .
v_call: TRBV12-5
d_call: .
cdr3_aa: CASGPGDWANTEAFF
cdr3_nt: TGTGCTAGTGGCCCTGGGGATTGGGCGAACACTGAAGCTTTCTTT

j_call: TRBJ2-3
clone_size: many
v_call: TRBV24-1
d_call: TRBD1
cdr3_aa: CATSDSGQGADTQYF
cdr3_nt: TGTGCCACCAGTGATTCGGGACAGGGTGCGGATACGCAGTATTTT

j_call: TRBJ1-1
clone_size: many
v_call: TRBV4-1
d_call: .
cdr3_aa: CASSQSLRGGTEAFF
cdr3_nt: TGCGCCAGCAGCCAATCCCTCAGGGGCGGAACTGAAGCTTTCTTT

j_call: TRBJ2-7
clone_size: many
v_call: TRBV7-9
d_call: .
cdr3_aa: CASSGGRTPSYEQYF
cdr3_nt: TGTGCCAGCAGCGGGGGCAGGACACCCTCCTACGAGCAGTACTTC

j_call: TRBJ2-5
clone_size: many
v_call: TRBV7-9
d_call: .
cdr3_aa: CASSPRKQETQYF
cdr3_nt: TGTGCCAGCAGCCCGAGAAAGCAAGAGACCCAGTACTTC

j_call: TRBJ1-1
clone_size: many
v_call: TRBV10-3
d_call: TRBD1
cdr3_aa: CAISGRGHTEAFF
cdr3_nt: TGTGCCATCAGTGGCAGGGGGCATACTGAAGCTTTCTTT

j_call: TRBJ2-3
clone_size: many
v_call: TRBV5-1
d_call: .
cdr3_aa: CASRDWQHSSTDTQYF
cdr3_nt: TGCGCCAGCCGGGACTGGCAGCATTCTAGCACAGATACGCAGTATTTT

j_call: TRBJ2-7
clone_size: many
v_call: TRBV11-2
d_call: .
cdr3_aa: CASSLNIGNWRWEQYF
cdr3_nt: TGTGCCAGCAGCTTAAACATCGGGAATTGGCGATGGGAGCAGTACTTC

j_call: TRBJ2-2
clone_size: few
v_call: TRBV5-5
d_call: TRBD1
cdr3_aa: CASSPRGQGHIAGELFF
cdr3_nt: TGTGCCAGCAGCCCCCGGGGACAGGGACATATTGCCGGGGAGCTGTTTTTT

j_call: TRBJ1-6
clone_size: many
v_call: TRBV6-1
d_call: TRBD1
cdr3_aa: CASSEAAGGNSPLHF
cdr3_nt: TGTGCCAGCAGTGAAGCAGCAGGGGGCAATTCACCCCTCCACTTT